This T cell receptor (beta chain) was obtained from a study of a mutant IDH1 vaccine in newly diagnosed glioma. Looking at the study overall: Patients got their first vaccination 4-6 weeks after radiotherapy alone, or with temozolomide cycles.

Sequenced by immunoSEQ multiplex PCR; TCRdb stores in-frame clones only, minus some. The data show tens of thousands of clones, with 82% seen just once and roughly 3.3% held by the top ten. As to time point: week 5, during vaccination. Each dose of the vaccine consisted of 300 ug of mutant IDH1 20-mer peptide, with topical imiquimod. This clone was observed once. Its antigen remains unknown. In germline, CDR1 is MNHEY, CDR2 SVGAGI. V was trimmed by 4 bases and J by 3 bases, leaving 15 bases between them. The CDR3 is 15 amino acids. This rearrangement joins TRBV6-5 to TRBJ1-2; D is possibly TRBD1 (5 bases). The source of this sequence is a woman under 30 with glioma. Some clones in this sample may be carry-over from other donors' samples. The starting material was PBMCs, obtained from a glioma patient whose treatment included an IDH1 peptide vaccine. CDR3 bases: TGTGCCAGCAGTTCGCCCGGCGACAGCGACTATGGCTACACCTTC. Amino acids: CASSSPGDSDYGYTF.